The T cell receptor beta chain described here comes from a study of Graves' ophthalmopathy and Graves' hyperthyroidism. This clonotype was detected many times. The antigen remains unidentified. TCR beta CDR3 regions were amplified from RNA transcripts. After a first-round RT-PCR with HTBI primers, a second-round multiplex PCR was run. TCRdb recomputed calls from the multiplex PCR reads with MiXCR, one row per CDR3 protein. The sample holds 200,000 to 250,000 distinct CDR3 sequences, 25% to 30% seen once. Study results and caveats: For predicting ophthalmopathy progression, the model had about 64% sensitivity and approximately 72% specificity. Also, most clonotypes expanded in the thyroid above 0.001 frequency appeared in blood.

The CDR3 has 12 amino acids. V was trimmed by 0 bases and J by 10 bases, leaving 12 bases between them. Germline values: CDR1 GTSNPN, CDR2 SVGIG (reference sequence). The sequence was obtained from a man aged 50-60 years with Graves' ophthalmopathy. The chain is built from TRBV30 and TRBJ1-1, with D uncertain. The sequencing input was peripheral blood. For the CDR3, the DNA is TGTGCCTGGAGTGTCCGGACTCGGGGAGCTTTCTTT. Translated: CAWSVRTRGAFF.